Listed below are T cell receptor beta chains from one sample, sequenced in a study of control samples from healthy donors and cancer patients. Clones were sequenced by immunoSEQ multiplex PCR, and TCRdb holds only the in-frame ones, with some missing. The sample consists of some 120,000 clones, roughly nine tenths of them appearing once. The sample was PBMCs. All receptors come from a woman aged 50 to 60 with colorectal cancer. Both conserved end residues are part of each CDR3. Fields, in order: V gene, J gene, CDR3 protein.

>TRBV5-4|TRBJ1-1
CASSLRQGYSEAFF
>TRBV19|TRBJ2-7
CASSMGTGLDEQYF
>TRBV5-6|TRBJ1-1
CASSLAGGVIRNTEAFF
>TRBV28|TRBJ1-1
CASWLTLNTEAFF
>TRBV10-3|TRBJ2-1
CAISGTEGADKDEQFF
>TRBV30|TRBJ2-7
CAWRRGQGYEQYF
>TRBV5-4|TRBJ1-2
CASSPPRTAYYGYTF
>TRBV9|TRBJ2-7
CASSVDGGQGVYEQYF
>TRBV6-4|TRBJ2-5
CASSKAPTPSAETQYF
>TRBV13|TRBJ2-1
CASSSGRGYGEQFF
>TRBV10-3|TRBJ1-1
CAISAEQGPGPTEAFF
>TRBV19|TRBJ2-6
CASREAGRSGANVLTF
>TRBV9|TRBJ2-1
CASSVGLAGSLSNEQFF
>TRBV7-2|TRBJ1-2
CASSRTGDYGYTF
>TRBV6-5|TRBJ1-1
CASGDREAEAFF
>TRBV20-1|TRBJ2-1
CSARDGQTQFF
>TRBV5-1|TRBJ1-2
CASSFFSPTGTGSRGYTF
>TRBV10-3|TRBJ1-2
CAIGSATGPTSGYTF
>TRBV27|TRBJ2-7
CASAGARSYEQYF
>TRBV14|TRBJ1-2
CASSQDRVYGYTF
>TRBV3-1/TRBV3-2|TRBJ1-1
CASSHGATAFF
>TRBV6-1|TRBJ2-1
CASSEAGQHNEQFF
>TRBV30|TRBJ2-3
CAWSTLAGFTDTQYF
>TRBV5-1|TRBJ2-2
CATTNTGELFF
>TRBV10-3|TRBJ1-2
CAISVEGTRGYTF
>TRBV5-1|TRBJ1-2
CASSLGGNYGYTF
>TRBV19|TRBJ1-5
CASSIGQRGFQPQHF
>TRBV28|TRBJ1-2
CASRTTGPNYGYTF
>TRBV20-1|TRBJ1-3
CSANDRVAGNTIYF
>TRBV5-1|TRBJ2-2
CASSLVVGQATTGELFF
>TRBV5-1|TRBJ2-1
CASSLQGTYSVEQFF
>TRBV11-2|TRBJ1-1
CASSLGRTMNTEAFF
>TRBV5-1|TRBJ2-3
CASSLGVGDSTDTQYF
>TRBV28|TRBJ2-7
CASTQPTYYEQYF
>TRBV5-1|TRBJ1-1
CASSFGGNTEAFF
>TRBV4-1|TRBJ2-7
CASSHPTSGSYEQYF
>TRBV2|TRBJ2-5
CASSGVGETQYF
>TRBV11-2|TRBJ2-7
CASSLVVRPEENPYEQYF
>TRBV7-6|TRBJ1-2
CASSPDRDYGYTF
>TRBV28|TRBJ1-2
CATNRGGVKGYGYTF
>TRBV3-1/TRBV3-2|TRBJ1-2
CASSLLSREPYGYTF
>TRBV6-6|TRBJ1-5
CASSQYTVNSNQPQHF
>TRBV27|TRBJ1-6
CASSFRPPGQSRYNSPLHF
>TRBV5-1|TRBJ2-7
CASSLQGWESSYEQYF